Listed below are T cell receptor beta chains from one sample, sequenced in a study of CD8 T cells in ankylosing spondylitis. Each CDR3 protein gets one entry after TCRdb re-called the 5' RACE reads with MiXCR. This repertoire shows 350,000 to 450,000 distinct CDR3 sequences, 20% to 25% found once; its top ten account for 13%. Sequencing was performed on blood, either unsorted or a sorted T cell fraction (not recorded which). All receptors come from a male donor with ankylosing spondylitis or in good health (not recorded which). Each CDR3 is given with its conserved first and last residue. D genes are given only for firm matches. Clone size is not always given. Where it is, it says once, few, many or a class for expanded clones.

j_gene: TRBJ2-5
d_gene: .
v_gene: TRBV4-1
abundance: few
CDR3nt: TGCGCCAGCAGCCAAGACAGGGGAGGGGAGACCCAGTACTTC
CDR3aa: CASSQDRGGETQYF

j_gene: TRBJ2-2
d_gene: .
v_gene: TRBV20-1
abundance: few
CDR3nt: TGCAGTGCTAGAGAAATGACAGGGGAGCTGTTTTTT
CDR3aa: CSAREMTGELFF

j_gene: TRBJ2-1
d_gene: .
v_gene: TRBV7-9
abundance: few
CDR3nt: TGTGCCAGCAGCTTAGCACCAGGGGTCTACAATGAGCAGTTCTTC
CDR3aa: CASSLAPGVYNEQFF

j_gene: TRBJ2-3
d_gene: TRBD1
v_gene: TRBV6-5
abundance: .
CDR3nt: TGTGCCAGCAGTTACTCTACCGGGACAGGGGGTGGAACAGATACGCAGTATTTT
CDR3aa: CASSYSTGTGGGTDTQYF

j_gene: TRBJ1-2
d_gene: .
v_gene: TRBV12-3/TRBV12-4
abundance: .
CDR3nt: TGTGCCAGCAGCCCCCACAGGAACTATGGCTACACCTTC
CDR3aa: CASSPHRNYGYTF

j_gene: TRBJ2-7
d_gene: .
v_gene: TRBV15
abundance: few
CDR3nt: TGTGCCACCAGCAGAGTCGCGAACTACGAGCAGTACTTC
CDR3aa: CATSRVANYEQYF

j_gene: TRBJ1-2
d_gene: .
v_gene: TRBV20-1
abundance: .
CDR3nt: TGCAGTGCTAGACCACTTTACCCCTCAGGGTCTCGGTATGGCTACACCTTC
CDR3aa: CSARPLYPSGSRYGYTF

j_gene: TRBJ2-2
d_gene: .
v_gene: TRBV5-1
abundance: few
CDR3nt: TGCGCCAGCAGCTGGAACGTGCTGGGCGGTAACACCGGGGAGCTGTTTTTT
CDR3aa: CASSWNVLGGNTGELFF

j_gene: TRBJ1-2
d_gene: .
v_gene: TRBV29-1
abundance: .
CDR3nt: TGCAGCGTTGAAGACAGATCAACTGCTAACTATGGCTACACCTTC
CDR3aa: CSVEDRSTANYGYTF

j_gene: TRBJ2-5
d_gene: TRBD2
v_gene: TRBV11-1
abundance: few
CDR3nt: TGTGCCAGCAGTCCGGGACTAGCGGGACCCCTGGGGGGAGAGACCCAGTACTTC
CDR3aa: CASSPGLAGPLGGETQYF

j_gene: TRBJ2-1
d_gene: .
v_gene: TRBV24-1
abundance: .
CDR3nt: TGTGCCACCAGTCTCCGAGGATGGCCATACAATGAGCAGTTCTTC
CDR3aa: CATSLRGWPYNEQFF

j_gene: TRBJ2-4
d_gene: .
v_gene: TRBV10-3
abundance: few
CDR3nt: TGTGCCATCAGGCGGGACATAGTAAGGGACATTCAGTACTTC
CDR3aa: CAIRRDIVRDIQYF

j_gene: TRBJ2-2
d_gene: .
v_gene: TRBV12-3/TRBV12-4
abundance: few
CDR3nt: TGTGCCAGCAGTTCTGTGGGGGCCGAGACCGGGGAGCTGTTTTTT
CDR3aa: CASSSVGAETGELFF

j_gene: TRBJ2-5
d_gene: .
v_gene: TRBV12-3/TRBV12-4
abundance: few
CDR3nt: TGTGCCAGCACTCCATCCGACGGCTCTTTGACCCAGTACTTC
CDR3aa: CASTPSDGSLTQYF

j_gene: TRBJ2-3
d_gene: TRBD2
v_gene: TRBV4-1
abundance: many
CDR3nt: TGCGCCAGCAGCCGCCAGGAGACTAGCGGGACCGACACAGATACGCAGTATTTT
CDR3aa: CASSRQETSGTDTDTQYF

j_gene: TRBJ1-2
d_gene: .
v_gene: TRBV25-1
abundance: few
CDR3nt: TGTGCCAGCAGTGAACCTCGGGGGGTTGGCTACACCTTC
CDR3aa: CASSEPRGVGYTF

j_gene: TRBJ2-3
d_gene: .
v_gene: TRBV3-1
abundance: .
CDR3nt: TGTGCCAGCAGCCAAGCCCGCAGCGGCAGCACAGATACGCAGTATTTT
CDR3aa: CASSQARSGSTDTQYF

j_gene: TRBJ2-6
d_gene: .
v_gene: TRBV21-1
abundance: .
CDR3nt: TGTGCCAGCAGCAAACAGGAGGGAACTGGGGCCAACGTCCTGACTTTC
CDR3aa: CASSKQEGTGANVLTF

j_gene: TRBJ2-3
d_gene: .
v_gene: TRBV11-2
abundance: .
CDR3nt: TGTGCCAGCAGCCTCGGGTGGGGGGGCACAGATACGCAGTATTTT
CDR3aa: CASSLGWGGTDTQYF

j_gene: TRBJ2-7
d_gene: .
v_gene: TRBV20-1
abundance: .
CDR3nt: TGCAGTGCTAGAGATCTTTACGGGGATACCTACGAGCAGTACTTC
CDR3aa: CSARDLYGDTYEQYF

j_gene: TRBJ1-5
d_gene: .
v_gene: TRBV12-3/TRBV12-4
abundance: few
CDR3nt: TGTGCCAGCAGTCCAAGTCCCTATGGCAATCAGCCCCAGCATTTT
CDR3aa: CASSPSPYGNQPQHF

j_gene: TRBJ2-7
d_gene: .
v_gene: TRBV20-1
abundance: few
CDR3nt: TGCAGTGCTAGATCTGGTGGTCTATCCTACGAGCAGTACTTC
CDR3aa: CSARSGGLSYEQYF

j_gene: TRBJ2-3
d_gene: TRBD2
v_gene: TRBV4-2
abundance: once
CDR3nt: TGTGCCAGCAGCCAGTTGACTAGCCCAGATACGCAGTATTTT
CDR3aa: CASSQLTSPDTQYF

j_gene: TRBJ2-3
d_gene: TRBD2
v_gene: TRBV12-3/TRBV12-4
abundance: few
CDR3nt: TGTGCCAGCAGCCCCGGGGAAGCGGGGGTCCCAGATACGCAGTATTTT
CDR3aa: CASSPGEAGVPDTQYF

j_gene: TRBJ1-5
d_gene: .
v_gene: TRBV6-5
abundance: few
CDR3nt: TGTGCCAGCAGTTACTCGGAGACTTCGCAGCCCCAGCATTTT
CDR3aa: CASSYSETSQPQHF

j_gene: TRBJ2-1
d_gene: .
v_gene: TRBV12-3/TRBV12-4
abundance: .
CDR3nt: TGTGCCAGCAGTCCCGGACACCTGAGCGGGTACGGTTCGGATGAGCAGTTCTTC
CDR3aa: CASSPGHLSGYGSDEQFF

j_gene: TRBJ2-1
d_gene: TRBD1
v_gene: TRBV28
abundance: .
CDR3nt: TGTGCCACCGAGTGGGACAGGGGAAGCAATGAGCAGTTCTTC
CDR3aa: CATEWDRGSNEQFF

j_gene: TRBJ2-7
d_gene: .
v_gene: TRBV29-1
abundance: .
CDR3nt: TGCAGCGTACTCCAATGGGGGGGGCAAGGGTCCTACGAGCAGTACTTC
CDR3aa: CSVLQWGGQGSYEQYF

j_gene: TRBJ2-1
d_gene: .
v_gene: TRBV2
abundance: once
CDR3nt: TGTGCCAGCACGTGGGGGTACAATGAGCAGTTCTTC
CDR3aa: CASTWGYNEQFF

j_gene: TRBJ1-2
d_gene: .
v_gene: TRBV7-9
abundance: .
CDR3nt: TGTGCCAGCAGCTTAGAGGCAGGGGACTATGGCTACACCTTC
CDR3aa: CASSLEAGDYGYTF

j_gene: TRBJ2-1
d_gene: .
v_gene: TRBV3-1
abundance: .
CDR3nt: TGTGCCAGCAGCCAATTGGTTTACAATGAGCAGTTCTTC
CDR3aa: CASSQLVYNEQFF

j_gene: TRBJ2-7
d_gene: .
v_gene: TRBV11-2
abundance: .
CDR3nt: TGTGCCAGCAGCCCCGGGGGAGAGGGGGCCTTATACGAGCAGTACTTC
CDR3aa: CASSPGGEGALYEQYF

j_gene: TRBJ2-5
d_gene: TRBD2
v_gene: TRBV7-8
abundance: .
CDR3nt: TGTGCCAGCAGCTCCCCGCCTAGCGGGGGGGCGTTCGGTTGGGAGACCCAGTACTTC
CDR3aa: CASSSPPSGGAFGWETQYF

j_gene: TRBJ1-2
d_gene: TRBD1
v_gene: TRBV7-8
abundance: few
CDR3nt: TGTGCCAGCAGCTTAATGGGACAGAACTATGGCTACACCTTC
CDR3aa: CASSLMGQNYGYTF

j_gene: TRBJ1-4
d_gene: TRBD1
v_gene: TRBV20-1
abundance: .
CDR3nt: TGCAGTGCTGCAGGGACAGGGTGGCGGGCTAATGAAAAACTGTTTTTT
CDR3aa: CSAAGTGWRANEKLFF

j_gene: TRBJ2-1
d_gene: .
v_gene: TRBV12-3/TRBV12-4
abundance: few
CDR3nt: TGTGCCAGCAGTCCCTTTGGGGGGGCGGGGGATGAGCAGTTCTTC
CDR3aa: CASSPFGGAGDEQFF

j_gene: TRBJ2-5
d_gene: .
v_gene: TRBV10-3
abundance: .
CDR3nt: TGTGCCACCAGGGGGGGTCTGCCCGGAGAGACCCAGTACTTC
CDR3aa: CATRGGLPGETQYF

j_gene: TRBJ2-3
d_gene: TRBD2
v_gene: TRBV12-3/TRBV12-4
abundance: .
CDR3nt: TGTGCCAGCAGTTCTAGCGGGGGGCGAGATACGCAGTATTTT
CDR3aa: CASSSSGGRDTQYF

j_gene: TRBJ2-2
d_gene: TRBD2
v_gene: TRBV27
abundance: .
CDR3nt: TGTGCCAGCAGGCAGGGACTAGCGATCTCCGGGGAGCTGTTTTTT
CDR3aa: CASRQGLAISGELFF

j_gene: TRBJ2-4
d_gene: .
v_gene: TRBV28
abundance: few
CDR3nt: TGTGCCAGCAGCAGCCAAAACTTAGCCAAAAACATTCAGTACTTC
CDR3aa: CASSSQNLAKNIQYF

j_gene: TRBJ2-3
d_gene: .
v_gene: TRBV4-1
abundance: .
CDR3nt: TGCGCCAGCAGCCAAGATTCGGGACTCCCCGCAGATACGCAGTATTTT
CDR3aa: CASSQDSGLPADTQYF

j_gene: TRBJ2-7
d_gene: .
v_gene: TRBV14
abundance: .
CDR3nt: TGTGCCAGCAGCCAAGGAGGGGCCCTCTACGAGCAGTACTTC
CDR3aa: CASSQGGALYEQYF

j_gene: TRBJ2-6
d_gene: .
v_gene: TRBV12-3/TRBV12-4
abundance: .
CDR3nt: TGTGCCAGCAGTTTTGGGGGTCCGGCCCCTTCTGGGGCCAACGTCCTGACTTTC
CDR3aa: CASSFGGPAPSGANVLTF

j_gene: TRBJ2-5
d_gene: TRBD2
v_gene: TRBV12-3/TRBV12-4
abundance: many
CDR3nt: TGTGCCAGCAGCCCCGACGGGGGGGCAGGTCTAGAGACCCAGTACTTC
CDR3aa: CASSPDGGAGLETQYF

j_gene: TRBJ2-7
d_gene: TRBD2
v_gene: TRBV7-9
abundance: few
CDR3nt: TGTGCCAGCAGCTCTCCAAGCGGGGGGAGCTCCTACGAGCAGTACTTC
CDR3aa: CASSSPSGGSSYEQYF

j_gene: TRBJ1-4
d_gene: .
v_gene: TRBV6-5
abundance: .
CDR3nt: TGTGCCAGCAGTTACTCGGCTGCAACTAATGAAAAACTGTTTTTT
CDR3aa: CASSYSAATNEKLFF

j_gene: TRBJ2-2
d_gene: .
v_gene: TRBV5-6
abundance: .
CDR3nt: TGTGCCAGCAGCCCACGTGGGGGGGCGGCTCTAAACACCGGGGAGCTGTTTTTT
CDR3aa: CASSPRGGAALNTGELFF

j_gene: TRBJ2-1
d_gene: .
v_gene: TRBV4-2
abundance: few
CDR3nt: TGTGCCAGCAGCCAAGGAGTAGCGCAGTATTACAATGAGCAGTTCTTC
CDR3aa: CASSQGVAQYYNEQFF

j_gene: TRBJ1-1
d_gene: .
v_gene: TRBV4-1
abundance: .
CDR3nt: TGCGCCAGCAGCCAAGACCAGGGGAACACTGAAGCTTTCTTT
CDR3aa: CASSQDQGNTEAFF

j_gene: TRBJ2-1
d_gene: TRBD2
v_gene: TRBV11-2
abundance: .
CDR3nt: TGTGCCAGCAGGGGAGGGGCGGGACGTCCGTTCTTC
CDR3aa: CASRGGAGRPFF

j_gene: TRBJ2-1
d_gene: TRBD1
v_gene: TRBV27
abundance: .
CDR3nt: TGTGCCAGCAGCCACGACCGGGACAGTCAATACAATGAGCAGTTCTTC
CDR3aa: CASSHDRDSQYNEQFF

j_gene: TRBJ1-1
d_gene: .
v_gene: TRBV7-8
abundance: few
CDR3nt: TGTGCCAGCAGCTTATATCGTGAGCCGGGGAACACTGAAGCTTTCTTT
CDR3aa: CASSLYREPGNTEAFF

j_gene: TRBJ1-2
d_gene: .
v_gene: TRBV6-1
abundance: few
CDR3nt: TGTGCCAGCAGGGACTACTTAGGTGATGGCTACACCTTC
CDR3aa: CASRDYLGDGYTF

j_gene: TRBJ2-1
d_gene: .
v_gene: TRBV11-2
abundance: few
CDR3nt: TGTGCCAGCAGCACCCCTGACATACCCCCCAATGAGCAGTTCTTC
CDR3aa: CASSTPDIPPNEQFF